This T cell receptor (beta chain) was profiled in a study of cytomegalovirus exposure and HLA in healthy donors. Per the germline V gene, CDR1 is LNHDA and CDR2 is SQIVND (reference sequence). The CDR3 loop spans 15 amino acids. V shed 5 bases, J shed 5 bases, and the junction held 9 bases outside the gene matches. Vbeta (60) and Jbeta (13) primers were used in the PCR. Measured with immunoSEQ multiplex PCR; TCRdb has only the in-frame clones, and not every one. The sample carries about 190,000 clones, under 80% recorded once. Sequencing was done on a sample of PBMCs. This sequence originates from a man aged 25 to 40 in good health and CMV-seropositive. The chain combines TRBV19 with TRBJ1-5, with TRBD1 identical over 7 bases. CDR3: CASSFSRTGDQPQHF. CDR3 in DNA: TGTGCCAGTAGTTTTTCCAGGACAGGAGATCAGCCCCAGCATTTT.